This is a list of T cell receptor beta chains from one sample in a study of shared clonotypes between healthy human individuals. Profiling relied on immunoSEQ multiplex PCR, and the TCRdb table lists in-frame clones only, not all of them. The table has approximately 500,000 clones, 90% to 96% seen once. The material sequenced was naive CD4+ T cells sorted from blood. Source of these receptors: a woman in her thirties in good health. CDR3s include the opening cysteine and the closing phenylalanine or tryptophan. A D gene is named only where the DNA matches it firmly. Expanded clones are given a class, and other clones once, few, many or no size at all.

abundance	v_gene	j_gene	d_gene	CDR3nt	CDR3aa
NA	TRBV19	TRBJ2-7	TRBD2	TGTGCCAGTAGTGCCCCCGGGAGGGCCGTTGAGCAGTACTTC	CASSAPGRAVEQYF
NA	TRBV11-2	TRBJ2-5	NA	TGTGCCAGCAGCTCCGGGGCCCAAGAGACCCAGTACTTC	CASSSGAQETQYF
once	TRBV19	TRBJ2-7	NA	TGTGCCAGTAGCAGGGGAGTCTCGGGCTCCTACGAGCAGTACTTC	CASSRGVSGSYEQYF
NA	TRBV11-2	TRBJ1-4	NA	TGTGCCAGCAGAGCCCCGGGACGGGGGAATGAAAAACTGTTTTTT	CASRAPGRGNEKLFF
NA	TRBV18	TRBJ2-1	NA	TGTGCCAGCTCACCCCGACGTAGCCCGGAGAGTGAGCAGTTCTTC	CASSPRRSPESEQFF
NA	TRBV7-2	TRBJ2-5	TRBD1	TGTGCCAGCAGCCTCCAGACAGGGGGGTACCAAGAGACCCAGTACTTC	CASSLQTGGYQETQYF
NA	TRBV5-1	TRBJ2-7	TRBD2	TGCGCCAGCAGCTTGGGCGGGAGCTCCTACGAGCAGTACTTC	CASSLGGSSYEQYF
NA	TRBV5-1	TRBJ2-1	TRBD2	TGCGCCAGCAGCATTTCCACCGACAGTAGCGGGAGAAGCTCCCGGAATGAGCAGTTCTTC	CASSISTDSSGRSSRNEQFF
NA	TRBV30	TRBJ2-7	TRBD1	TGTGCCTGGAGTGTACTGTGGGACAGTCCACCGCAGGGCTTC	CAWSVLWDSPPQGF
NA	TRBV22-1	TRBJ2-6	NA	TGTCCTGGGAGCCGAAGCGAACAAAGTCGGGCCAACGTCCTGACTTTC	CPGSRSEQSRANVLTF
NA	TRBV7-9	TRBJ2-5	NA	TGTGCCAGCAGCTTAGCGTTGGGGGCCCAAGAGACCCAGTACTTC	CASSLALGAQETQYF
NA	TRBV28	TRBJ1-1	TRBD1	TGTGCCAGCAAGAGAAGAGGGGGCAGGATGTCTGAAGCTTTCTTT	CASKRRGGRMSEAFF
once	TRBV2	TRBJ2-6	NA	TGTGCCAGCAAGCTAACCGCGAACTCTGGGGCCAACGTCCTGACTTTC	CASKLTANSGANVLTF
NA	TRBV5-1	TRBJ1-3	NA	TGCGCCAGCAGCTTGGACGGGTTTAGGACTGGAAACACCATATATTTT	CASSLDGFRTGNTIYF
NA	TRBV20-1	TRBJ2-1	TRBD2	TGCAGTGCGCCCACTAGCGGGAGTACGTTCTTC	CSAPTSGSTFF
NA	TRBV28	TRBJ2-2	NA	TGTGCCAGCAGCCGGTTATGGATCCCGAAAACCGGGGAGCTGTTTTTT	CASSRLWIPKTGELFF
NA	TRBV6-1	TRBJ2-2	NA	TGTGCCAGCAGTGAAATCTCCCTGAACACCGGGGAGCTGTTTTTT	CASSEISLNTGELFF
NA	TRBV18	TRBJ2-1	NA	TGTGCCAGCTCACCATCGGAGGGGGCCCATGAGCAGTTCTTC	CASSPSEGAHEQFF
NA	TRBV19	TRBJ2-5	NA	TGTGCCAGTAGTATCGGGCAGACCCAGTACTTC	CASSIGQTQYF
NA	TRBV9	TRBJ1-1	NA	TGTGCCAGCAGCGTAGACGGGGCCGGGAACACTGAAGCTTTCTTT	CASSVDGAGNTEAFF
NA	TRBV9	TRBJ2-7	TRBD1	TGTGCCAGCAGCGTAGGGGGACAGTTAACCTACGAGCAGTACTTC	CASSVGGQLTYEQYF
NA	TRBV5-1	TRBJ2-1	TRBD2	TGCGCCAGCAGCGTGACTAGCGGGAGGTTTAACAATGAGCAGTTCTTC	CASSVTSGRFNNEQFF
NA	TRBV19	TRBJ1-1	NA	TGTGCCAGTAGGACCCTGGAGGGAAACACTGAAGCTTTCTTT	CASRTLEGNTEAFF
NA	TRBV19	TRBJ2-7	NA	TGTGCCAGTAGTACTTGGACGGAACGCCCCTACGAGCAGTACTTC	CASSTWTERPYEQYF
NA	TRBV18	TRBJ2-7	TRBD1	TGTGCCAGCTCACCATCCACAGGGGGAACCTACGAGCAGTACTTC	CASSPSTGGTYEQYF
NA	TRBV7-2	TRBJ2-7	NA	TGTGCCAGCAGCGGATGGGATTACGAGCAGTACTTC	CASSGWDYEQYF
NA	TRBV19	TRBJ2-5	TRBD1	TGTGCCAGTAGTATAGGGGGACAGGGGGCCGAGACCCAGTACTTC	CASSIGGQGAETQYF
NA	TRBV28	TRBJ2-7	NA	TGTGCCAGCAGTTCGCCAGGAACCTACGAGCAGTACTTC	CASSSPGTYEQYF
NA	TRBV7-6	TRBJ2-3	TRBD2	TGTGCCAGCAGCTTAGTCCCCCCCGATAGGGCGGGAGGGACAGATACGCAGTATTTT	CASSLVPPDRAGGTDTQYF
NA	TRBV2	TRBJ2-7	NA	TGTGCCAGCAGTAAGCTTGACGAGCAGTACTTC	CASSKLDEQYF
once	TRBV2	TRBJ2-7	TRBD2	TGTGCCAGCAGTGCACTAGCGGACCCCTACGAGCAGTACTTC	CASSALADPYEQYF
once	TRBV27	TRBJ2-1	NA	TGTGCCAGCAGTTTATCATTTAGGTGGGTGAATGAGCAGTTCTTC	CASSLSFRWVNEQFF
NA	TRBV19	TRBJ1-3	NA	TGTGCCACCGTTGCGGGGCCCTCCTCTGGAAACACCATATATTTT	CATVAGPSSGNTIYF
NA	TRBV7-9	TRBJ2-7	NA	TGTGCCAGCAGCAAGCTAGGGAGCTCCTACGAGCAGTACTTC	CASSKLGSSYEQYF
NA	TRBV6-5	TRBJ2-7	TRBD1	TGTGCCAGCAGTCGGGACAGGGGAGACGAGCAGTACTTC	CASSRDRGDEQYF
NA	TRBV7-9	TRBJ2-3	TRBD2	TGTGCCAGCAGCTGGACTAGCGGGATAGATACGCAGTATTTT	CASSWTSGIDTQYF
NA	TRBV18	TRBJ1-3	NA	TGTGCCAGCTCACCACAATCACAGCGCCCTGGAAACACCATATATTTT	CASSPQSQRPGNTIYF
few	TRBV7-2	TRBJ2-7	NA	TGTGCCAGCAGCCCAGGCATGGGGGGCTACGAGCAGTACTTC	CASSPGMGGYEQYF
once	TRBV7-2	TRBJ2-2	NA	TGTGCCAGCAGTTTGATCGGGACCGAGCTGTTTTTT	CASSLIGTELFF
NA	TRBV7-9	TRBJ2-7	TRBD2	TGTGCCAGCAGCTCCCAGCGGGAGGCCCCTTCCTACGAGCAGTACTTC	CASSSQREAPSYEQYF
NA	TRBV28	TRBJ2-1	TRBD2	TGTGCCAGCATACTAGCGGGCTCATACCGGGCCAATGAGCAGTTCTTC	CASILAGSYRANEQFF
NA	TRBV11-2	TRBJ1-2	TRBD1	TGTGCCAGCAGCTTTAGACAGGGGGATGGCTACACCTTC	CASSFRQGDGYTF